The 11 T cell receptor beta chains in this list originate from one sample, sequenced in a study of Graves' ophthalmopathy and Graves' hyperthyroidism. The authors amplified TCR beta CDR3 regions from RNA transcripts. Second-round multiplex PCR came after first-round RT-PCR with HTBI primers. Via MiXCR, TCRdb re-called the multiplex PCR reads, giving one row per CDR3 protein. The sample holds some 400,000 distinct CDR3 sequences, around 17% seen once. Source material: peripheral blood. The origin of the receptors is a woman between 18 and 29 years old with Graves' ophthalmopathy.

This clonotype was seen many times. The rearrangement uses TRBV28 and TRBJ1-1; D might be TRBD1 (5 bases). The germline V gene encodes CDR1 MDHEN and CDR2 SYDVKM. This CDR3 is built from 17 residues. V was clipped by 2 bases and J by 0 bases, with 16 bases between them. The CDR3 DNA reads TGTGCCAGCAGTTTACCCCCTCTAGGAGGGGTGAACACTGAAGCTTTCTTT. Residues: CASSLPPLGGVNTEAFF.

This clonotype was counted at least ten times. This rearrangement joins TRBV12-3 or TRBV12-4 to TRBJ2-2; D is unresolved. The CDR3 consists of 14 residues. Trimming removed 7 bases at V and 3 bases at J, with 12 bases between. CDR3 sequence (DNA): TGTGCCAGCAAGGGTGGCAGTTACACCGGGGAGCTGTTTTTT. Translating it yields CASKGGSYTGELFF.

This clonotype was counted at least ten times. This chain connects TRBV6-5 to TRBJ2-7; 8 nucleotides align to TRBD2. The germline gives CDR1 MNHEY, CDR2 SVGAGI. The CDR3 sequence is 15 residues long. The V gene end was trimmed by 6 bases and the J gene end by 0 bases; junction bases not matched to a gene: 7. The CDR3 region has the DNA TGTGCCAGCAGCTATAGCGGGGTCTTCTCCTACGAGCAGTACTTC. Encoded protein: CASSYSGVFSYEQYF.

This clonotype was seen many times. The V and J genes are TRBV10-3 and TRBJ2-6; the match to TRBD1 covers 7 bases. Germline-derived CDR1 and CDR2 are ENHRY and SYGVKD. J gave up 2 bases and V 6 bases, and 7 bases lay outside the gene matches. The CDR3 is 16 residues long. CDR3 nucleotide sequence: TGTGCCATCAGGAAAGCAAGGGGGCCTGGGGCCAACGTCCTGACTTTC. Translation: CAIRKARGPGANVLTF.

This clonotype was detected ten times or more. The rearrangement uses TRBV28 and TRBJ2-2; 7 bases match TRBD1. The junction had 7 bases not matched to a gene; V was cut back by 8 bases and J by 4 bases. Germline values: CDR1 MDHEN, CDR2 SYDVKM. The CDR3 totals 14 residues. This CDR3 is CASEGAFGTGELFF. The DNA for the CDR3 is TGTGCCAGCGAGGGGGCCTTTGGCACCGGGGAGCTGTTTTTT.

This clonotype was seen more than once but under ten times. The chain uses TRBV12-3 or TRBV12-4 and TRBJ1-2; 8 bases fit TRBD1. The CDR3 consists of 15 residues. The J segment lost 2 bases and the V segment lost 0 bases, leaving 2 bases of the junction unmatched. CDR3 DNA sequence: TGTGCCAGCAGTTTAGCGGGACAGGACAACTATGGCTACACCTTC. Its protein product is CASSLAGQDNYGYTF.

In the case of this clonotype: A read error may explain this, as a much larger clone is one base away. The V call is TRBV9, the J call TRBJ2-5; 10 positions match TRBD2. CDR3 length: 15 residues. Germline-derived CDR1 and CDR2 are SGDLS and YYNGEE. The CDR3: CSSSVVAGGQETQYF. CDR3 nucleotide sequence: TGTTCCAGCAGCGTAGTAGCGGGAGGACAAGAGACCCAGTACTTC.

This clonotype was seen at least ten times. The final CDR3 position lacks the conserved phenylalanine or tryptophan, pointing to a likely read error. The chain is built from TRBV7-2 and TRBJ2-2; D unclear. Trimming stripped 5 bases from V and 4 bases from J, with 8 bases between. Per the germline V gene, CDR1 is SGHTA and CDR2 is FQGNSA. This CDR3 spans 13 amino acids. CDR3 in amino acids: CASSPRVTGELFL. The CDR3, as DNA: TGTGCCAGCAGCCCCCGCGTCACCGGGGAGCTGTTTCTT.

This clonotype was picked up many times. The CDR3 sequence: CASSYALTGGTGELFF. The CDR3 DNA follows: TGTGCCAGCAGTTACGCCTTGACAGGGGGCACCGGGGAGCTGTTTTTT. The chain carries TRBV6-5 and TRBJ2-2, with 9 bases matching TRBD1. Germline V gives CDR1 MNHEY, CDR2 SVGAGI. This CDR3 spans 16 amino acids. Unmatched junction bases numbered 5, after V lost 2 bases and J lost 4 bases.

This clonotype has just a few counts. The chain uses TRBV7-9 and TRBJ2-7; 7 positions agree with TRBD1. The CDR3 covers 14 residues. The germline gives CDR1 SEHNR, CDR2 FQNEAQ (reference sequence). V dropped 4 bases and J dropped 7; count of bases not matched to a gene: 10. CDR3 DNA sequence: TGTGCCAGCAGCTCATACAGGGGCCCGGGGGAGCAGTACTTC. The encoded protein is CASSSYRGPGEQYF.

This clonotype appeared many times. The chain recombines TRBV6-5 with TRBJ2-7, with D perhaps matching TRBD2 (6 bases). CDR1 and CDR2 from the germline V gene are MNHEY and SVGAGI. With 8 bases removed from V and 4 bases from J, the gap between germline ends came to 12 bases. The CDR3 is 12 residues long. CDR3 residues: CASYGEVYEQYF. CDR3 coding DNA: TGTGCCAGCTATGGGGAGGTTTACGAGCAGTACTTC.